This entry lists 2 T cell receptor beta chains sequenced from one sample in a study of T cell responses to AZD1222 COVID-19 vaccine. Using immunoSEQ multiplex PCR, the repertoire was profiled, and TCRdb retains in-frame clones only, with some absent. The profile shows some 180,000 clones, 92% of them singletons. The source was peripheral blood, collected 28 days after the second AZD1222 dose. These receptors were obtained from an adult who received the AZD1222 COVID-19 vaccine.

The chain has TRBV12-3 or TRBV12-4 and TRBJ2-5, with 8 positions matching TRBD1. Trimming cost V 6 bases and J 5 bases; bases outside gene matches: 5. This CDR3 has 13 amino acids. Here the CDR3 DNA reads TGTGCCAGCAGAAAACAGGGGGAGGAGACCCAGTACTTC. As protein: CASRKQGEETQYF.

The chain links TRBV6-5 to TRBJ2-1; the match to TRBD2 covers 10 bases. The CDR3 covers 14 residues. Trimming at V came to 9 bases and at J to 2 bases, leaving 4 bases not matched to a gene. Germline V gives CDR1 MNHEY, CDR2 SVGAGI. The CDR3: CASERGGTYNEQFF. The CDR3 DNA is TGTGCCAGTGAGCGGGGGGGCACCTACAATGAGCAGTTCTTC.